This T cell receptor (beta chain) comes out of a study of T cells in Graves' hyperthyroidism and ophthalmopathy. Turning to the study itself: Once the initial diagnosis was made, peripheral blood was obtained before any treatment. Study-wide results and caveats: Researchers found most expanded thyroid clonotypes above 0.001 in blood as well.

V was cut by 0 bases and J by 6 bases, with 12 bases left in between. Germline V CDR1 and CDR2: LGHDT, YNNKEL (reference sequence). This CDR3 comprises 15 residues. Reasons for excluding patients were uncontrolled infection, other autoimmune disease, pregnancy or lactation. Template material for amplifying TCR beta CDR3 regions consisted of RNA transcripts. HTBI primers drove first-round RT-PCR of the TCR CDR3. TCRdb independently ran MiXCR on the multiplex PCR reads; one entry per CDR3 protein. This table holds fewer than 550,000 distinct CDR3 sequences, approximately 25% found once. This clonotype was seen more than once but under ten times. Its antigen is unidentified.

The V and J genes are TRBV3-1 and TRBJ1-5; D gene ambiguous. Input material: blood. This TCR was recovered from a woman aged 25 to 39 with Graves' ophthalmopathy. The CDR3 here is CASSQDWGSGQPQHF. DNA for the CDR3: TGTGCCAGCAGCCAAGATTGGGGATCGGGTCAGCCCCAGCATTTT. The full variable domain, completed using reference TRBV3-1 and TRBJ1-5, is DTAVSQTPKYLVTQMGNDKSIKCEQNLGHDTMYWYKQDSKKFLKIMFSYNNKELIINETVPNRFSPKSPDKAHLNLHINSLELGDSAVYFCASSQDWGSGQPQHFGDGTRLSIL.